This record concerns one T cell receptor beta chain sequence. Its specificity is not known. The sample is drawn from a study of cytomegalovirus exposure and HLA in healthy donors. Across the study: The approximately 600 first-cohort repertoires shared a platform with the 130 or so validation repertoires, as reported in a later analysis. General study findings and limits: Among TCR beta chains, those listed as cytomegalovirus-associated numbered some 160. Rare TCR sequences predominated, though certain public TCRs were found in many donors.

Clones were sequenced by immunoSEQ multiplex PCR, and TCRdb holds only the in-frame ones, with some missing. The table includes fewer than 350,000 clones, around 87% detected once. The CDR3 has 15 residues. The germline V and J ends were trimmed by 3 bases and 5 bases, with 17 bases remaining between them. The germline V gene encodes CDR1 GTSNPN and CDR2 SVGIG (reference sequence). This chain connects TRBV30 to TRBJ2-1; TRBD1 might be the D (6 bases). Sequenced: PBMCs. The TCR sequence derives from a woman aged 18-35 years in good health and CMV-seronegative. The DNA for the CDR3 is TGTGCCTGGAGCGCGATGCTGGACAGCCACAATGAGCAGTTCTTC. Translating it yields CAWSAMLDSHNEQFF.